The 2 T cell receptor beta chains reported below all come from one sample, sequenced in a study of blood T cell repertoires in COVID-19. The protocol was immunoSEQ multiplex PCR, while the TCRdb copy is restricted to in-frame clones and leaves out a portion. Of about 480,000 clones listed, about 88% are singletons. The sample taken for sequencing was peripheral blood. These TCRs come from a young man with COVID-19, enrolled during active disease.

This chain uses TRBV2 with TRBJ2-1; 8 positions agree with TRBD2. The germline gives CDR1 SNHLY, CDR2 FYNNEI. The V gene end was trimmed by 3 bases and the J gene end by 15 bases; junction bases not matched to a gene: 10. This CDR3 spans 13 amino acids. The CDR3 bases are TGTGCCAGCAGTGATGAGGTGACTAGCGCTTCGTTCTTC. Amino acids: CASSDEVTSASFF.

The gene calls are TRBV24-1 and TRBJ2-2; 8 positions agree with TRBD1. The CDR3 contains 14 residues. Germline V lookup: CDR1 KGHDR, CDR2 SFDVKD. Unmatched junction bases numbered 6, after V lost 6 bases and J lost 7 bases. The CDR3 is CATSPSDRVGELFF. The CDR3 DNA reads TGTGCCACCAGTCCATCGGACAGGGTCGGGGAGCTGTTTTTT.